This T cell receptor (beta chain) was found in a study of blood T cell repertoires in COVID-19. Original data processing: Estimated nucleated cell counts came from reference gene primer amplification. TCRdb's copy holds only in-frame clones and misses some; the assay was immunoSEQ multiplex PCR. V and J calls and clone size are copied from that table; D and trimming were computed from the DNA. The data contain approximately 240,000 clones, around 82% of them singletons. The CDR3 covers 15 residues. Germline V gene data show CDR1 as GTSNPN and CDR2 as SVGIG (reference sequence). V gave up 2 bases and J gave up 5 bases; unmatched junction bases: 10.

The rearrangement links TRBV30 to TRBJ1-1, with 8 bases that match TRBD1. This TCR derives from a woman aged 55-69 years with acute or convalescent COVID-19. The specimen sequenced was peripheral blood. The CDR3 nucleotides read TGTGCCTGGAGTAAACATACAGGGGGAGGGACTGAAGCTTTCTTT. As protein: CAWSKHTGGGTEAFF.